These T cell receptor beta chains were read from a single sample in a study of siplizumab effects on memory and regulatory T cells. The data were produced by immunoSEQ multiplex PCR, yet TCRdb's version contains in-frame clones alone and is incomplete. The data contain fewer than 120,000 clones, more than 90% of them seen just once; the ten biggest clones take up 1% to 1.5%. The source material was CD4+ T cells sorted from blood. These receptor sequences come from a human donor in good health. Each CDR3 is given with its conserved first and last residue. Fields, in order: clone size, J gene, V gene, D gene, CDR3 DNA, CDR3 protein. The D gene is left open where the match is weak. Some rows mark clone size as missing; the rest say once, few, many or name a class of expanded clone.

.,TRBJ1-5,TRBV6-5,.,TGTGCCAGCAGTTACGGGCAGAACAATCAGCCCCAGCATTTT,CASSYGQNNQPQHF
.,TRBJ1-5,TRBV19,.,TGTGCCAGTAGTATCTCTCCGGATCAGCCCCAGCATTTT,CASSISPDQPQHF
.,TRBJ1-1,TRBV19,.,TGTGCCAGTAGTATACCGGACGGAGGTCTGGACGGGAGGGAAGCTTTCTTT,CASSIPDGGLDGREAFF
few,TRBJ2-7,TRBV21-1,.,TGTGCCAGCAGCAATTCCCAAGGGATATCTAACTACGAGCAGTACTTC,CASSNSQGISNYEQYF
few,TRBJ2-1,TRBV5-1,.,TGCGCCAGCAGCTGGGGACACTACAATGAGCAGTTCTTC,CASSWGHYNEQFF
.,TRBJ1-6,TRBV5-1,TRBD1,TGCGCCAGCAGCGCAGGACAGGGTGCGAGTAATTCACCCCTCCACTTT,CASSAGQGASNSPLHF
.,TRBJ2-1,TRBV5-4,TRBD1,TGTGCCAGCAGCTCCCCGGGACAGGGGCTGAATGAGCAGTTCTTC,CASSSPGQGLNEQFF
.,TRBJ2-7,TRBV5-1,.,TGCGCCAGCAGTCTACACAACAGGGACTACGAGCAGTACTTC,CASSLHNRDYEQYF
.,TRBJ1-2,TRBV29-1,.,TGCAGCGTTGGGATAGCGGGCGGCTATGGCTACACCTTC,CSVGIAGGYGYTF
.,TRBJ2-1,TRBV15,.,TGTGCCACCAGCAGAGCTATTCCATACTCCTACAATGAGCAGTTCTTC,CATSRAIPYSYNEQFF
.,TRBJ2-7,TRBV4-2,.,TGTGCCAGCAGCCAAGGCACAGATAACTACGAGCAGTACTTC,CASSQGTDNYEQYF
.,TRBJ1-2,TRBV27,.,TGTGCCAGCAGACACGGATCCCACTTAGGCTACACCTTC,CASRHGSHLGYTF
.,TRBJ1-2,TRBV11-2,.,TGTGCCAGCAGCTCGGGACCGGTCGGAAATGGCTACACCTTC,CASSSGPVGNGYTF
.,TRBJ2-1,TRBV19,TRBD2,TGTGCCAGTAGTCCGCGGACTAGCGGATACAATGAGCAGTTCTTC,CASSPRTSGYNEQFF
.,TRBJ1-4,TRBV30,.,TGTGCCTGGTCGTTTAATGAAAAACTGTTTTTT,CAWSFNEKLFF
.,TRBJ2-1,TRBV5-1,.,TGCGCCAGCAGCTTGAGACTCACGGGCAATGAGCAGTTCTTC,CASSLRLTGNEQFF
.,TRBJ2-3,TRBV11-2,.,TGTGCCAGCAGCTTAGTGTGGTCTAGCACAGATACGCAGTATTTT,CASSLVWSSTDTQYF
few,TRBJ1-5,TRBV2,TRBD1,TGTGCCAGCAGTGTTAACAACAGGGGCGGCAATCAGCCCCAGCATTTT,CASSVNNRGGNQPQHF
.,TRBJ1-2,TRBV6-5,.,TGTGCCATCGCACAGGGAAAGAACTATGGCTACACCTTC,CAIAQGKNYGYTF
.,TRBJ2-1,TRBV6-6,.,TGTGCCAGCACCCGTTTCGGGAGTCCCGCTGTAGAGCAGTTCTTC,CASTRFGSPAVEQFF
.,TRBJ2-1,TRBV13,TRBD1,TGTGCCAGCAGCCAAACCGGGACAGTGTCATACAATGAGCAGTTCTTC,CASSQTGTVSYNEQFF
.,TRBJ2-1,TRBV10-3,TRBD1,TGTGCCATCAGTGACGGACAGGGGGACAATGAGCAGTTCTTC,CAISDGQGDNEQFF
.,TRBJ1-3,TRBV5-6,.,TGTGCCAGCAGCCTAAGACCTGCCTCGGGCACCATATATTTT,CASSLRPASGTIYF
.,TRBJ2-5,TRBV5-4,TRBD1,TGTGCCAGCAGCTATGGACAGGACCAAGAGACCCAGTACTTC,CASSYGQDQETQYF
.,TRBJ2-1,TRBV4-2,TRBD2,TGTGCCAGCAGCCAAGATTCGGAGCCAGCGGGAGGCCCAATGGAGCAGTTCTTC,CASSQDSEPAGGPMEQFF
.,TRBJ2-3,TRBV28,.,TGTGCCAGCAGTTCCCCGGCGGATACGCAGTATTTT,CASSSPADTQYF
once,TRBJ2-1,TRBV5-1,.,TGCGCCAGCAGTCTGAGGGCCAGAGACAATGAGCAGTTCTTC,CASSLRARDNEQFF
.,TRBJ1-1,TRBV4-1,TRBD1,TGCGCCAGCAGCCACCCCGCCGACAGGGTCCCTGAAGCTTTCTTT,CASSHPADRVPEAFF
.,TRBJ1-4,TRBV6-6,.,TGTGCCGGGCGGGGGGCGCAGCCTAATGAAAAACTGTTTTTT,CAGRGAQPNEKLFF
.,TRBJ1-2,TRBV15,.,TGTGCCACCAGCAGAGTAGCACAGGCGGACTATGGCTACACCTTC,CATSRVAQADYGYTF
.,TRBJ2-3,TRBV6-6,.,TGTGCCAGCAGTTACGCGGCAGATACGCAGTATTTT,CASSYAADTQYF
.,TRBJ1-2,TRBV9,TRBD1,TGTGCCAGCAGCCCTCGGACAGGGGAGAATGGCTACACCTTC,CASSPRTGENGYTF
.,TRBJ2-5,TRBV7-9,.,TGTGCCAGCAGCCCTCGTTATACTTCGAACGGGGCCCAGTACTTC,CASSPRYTSNGAQYF
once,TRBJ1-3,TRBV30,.,TGTGCCGGACTAAAAGGGGACTCTATCGGCTCTGGAAACACCATATATTTT,CAGLKGDSIGSGNTIYF
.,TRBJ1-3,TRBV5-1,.,TGCGCCAGCAGCTTGGAACGGGGTGGAAACACCATATATTTT,CASSLERGGNTIYF
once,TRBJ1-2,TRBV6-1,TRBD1,TGTGCCAGCAGTGAAGCGGGACAGGGAAGGTATGGCTACACCTTC,CASSEAGQGRYGYTF
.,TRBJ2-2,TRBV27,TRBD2,TGTGCCAGCCGGGGACTAGCGGGAGCTGGCGGGGAGCTGTTTTTT,CASRGLAGAGGELFF
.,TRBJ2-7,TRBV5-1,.,TGCGCCAGCAGCTTGACAGTATCCTACGAGCAGTACTTC,CASSLTVSYEQYF
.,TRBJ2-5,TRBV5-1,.,TGCGCCAGCAGCCTGGCCGGGCTAGAGACCCAGTACTTC,CASSLAGLETQYF
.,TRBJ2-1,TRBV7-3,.,TGTGCCAGCAGCTCCCGAACCCACAATGAGCAGTTCTTC,CASSSRTHNEQFF
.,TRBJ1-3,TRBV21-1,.,TGTGCCAGCAGCAAAGGAGAAGAAAACACCATATATTTT,CASSKGEENTIYF
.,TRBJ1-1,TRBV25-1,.,TGTGCCAGCAGTGGCGACAGTAAGAACACTGAAGCTTTCTTT,CASSGDSKNTEAFF
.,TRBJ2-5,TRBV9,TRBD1,TGTGCCAGCAGCCTAGAAGCCGACAGGGGCACCCAGTACTTC,CASSLEADRGTQYF